The 11 T cell receptor beta chains below all came from one sample that was sequenced in a study of blood T cell repertoires in COVID-19. The table came from immunoSEQ multiplex PCR; TCRdb's copy has only in-frame clones and leaves some out. Of 220,000 or so clones listed, about 83% are singletons. The sample consisted of PBMCs or T cells enriched from blood (not recorded which). Receptors were obtained from a woman in her forties or fifties who had recovered from COVID-19.

The J gene is TRBJ1-4, the V gene TRBV30; perhaps TRBD1 as D (6 bases). The germline CDR1 and CDR2 sequences are GTSNPN and SVGIG (reference sequence). Between the trimmed V and J ends, which lost 0 bases and 6 bases, there was a span of 14 bases. This CDR3 has 15 residues. This chain's CDR3 is CAWSVNGGGDEKLFF. CDR3 DNA: TGTGCCTGGAGTGTCAACGGGGGGGGCGATGAAAAACTGTTTTTT. The complete variable domain, with remaining parts taken from reference TRBV30 and TRBJ1-4, reads SQTIHQWPATLVQPVGSPLSLECTVEGTSNPNLYWYRQAAGRGLQLLFYSVGIGQISSEVPQNLSASRPQDRQFILSSKKLLLSDSGFYLCAWSVNGGGDEKLFFGSGTQLSVL.

The CDR3 spells CASSPQGGVNEKLFF. Here the CDR3 DNA reads TGTGCCAGCAGCCCACAAGGGGGGGTTAATGAAAAACTGTTTTTT. V gene TRBV7-2 combines with J gene TRBJ1-4; D possibly corresponds to TRBD1 (6 bases). CDR3 length: 15 amino acids. CDR1 is SGHTA and CDR2 is FQGNSA in the germline V gene. Trimming removed 5 bases at V and 4 bases at J, with 14 bases between.

CDR3 sequence (DNA): TGTGCCAGCAGTTATGTGGAGAATGAAAAACTGTTTTTT. This translates into CASSYVENEKLFF. The chain links TRBV6-5 to TRBJ1-4; no clear D. V gave up 3 bases and J gave up 5 bases, with 7 bases separating them. Germline V gene data show CDR1 as MNHEY and CDR2 as SVGAGI. The CDR3 runs 13 residues.

The chain is built from TRBV19 and TRBJ2-7; D may be TRBD1 (6 bases). Trimming pared 8 bases from V and 3 bases from J, leaving 20 bases between. There are 15 residues in the CDR3. From germline, CDR1 is LNHDA and CDR2 SQIVND (reference sequence). The CDR3 DNA reads as TGTGCCAGTGGCCTACCCGGGCAGGGGCTCTACGAGCAGTACTTC. Translated, it gives CASGLPGQGLYEQYF.

In its sample, this clone was seen a few times. The V call is TRBV18, the J call TRBJ1-2; D gene unclear. Germline CDR1 KGHSH, CDR2 LQKENI. The CDR3 loop spans 16 amino acids. Trimming removed 2 bases from V and 0 bases from J, with 13 bases in between. The CDR3 DNA reads as TGTGCCAGCTCACCATCCGAGGGCCGCACTAACTATGGCTACACCTTC. Translation: CASSPSEGRTNYGYTF.

The V gene is TRBV6-2 or TRBV6-3, the J gene TRBJ1-5, with 8 bases matching TRBD1. V dropped 5 bases and J dropped 5; count of bases not matched to a gene: 8. Germline V gene sequence: CDR1 MNHEY, CDR2 SVGEGT. CDR3 length: 15 residues. CDR3 residues: CASSLGQGWHQPQHF. The CDR3 coding sequence is TGTGCCAGCAGTCTAGGACAGGGATGGCATCAGCCCCAGCATTTT.

On this clone itself: A read error may account for a junction end that differs from germline. The rearrangement joins TRBV7-9 to TRBJ2-1, with D uncertain. This CDR3 contains 11 residues. Germline assignment: CDR1 SEHNR and CDR2 FQNEAQ (reference sequence). The CDR3 DNA sequence: TGTGCCAGCAGTTTAGCCTATGAGCAGTTCTTC. Translation gives CASSLAYEQFF.

This clone appeared a few times. This chain links TRBV4-1 with TRBJ1-4; tentative D call: TRBD1 (5 bases). The CDR3 runs 13 residues. Trimming pared 5 bases from V and 8 bases from J, leaving 12 bases between. Germline CDR1 is MGHRA and CDR2 is YSYEKL. In DNA form, the CDR3 reads TGCGCCAGCAGCAAACTCCCAGGGGAAAAACTGTTTTTT. Protein product: CASSKLPGEKLFF.

The chain links TRBV19 to TRBJ2-7; D gene ambiguous. Germline CDR1 reads LNHDA; CDR2 reads SQIVND (reference sequence). The CDR3 length is 14 residues. Trimming took 5 bases from V and 0 from J, leaving 11 bases between them. Here the CDR3 reads CASSVLADSYEQYF. The CDR3 bases are TGTGCCAGTAGTGTTTTGGCGGACTCCTACGAGCAGTACTTC. The full variable domain, in which reference TRBV19 and TRBJ2-7 provide the parts outside the CDR3, is DGGITQSPKYLFRKEGQNVTLSCEQNLNHDAMYWYRQDPGQGLRLIYYSQIVNDFQKGDIAEGYSVSREKKESFPLTVTSAQKNPTAFYLCASSVLADSYEQYFGPGTRLTVT.

The V and J genes are TRBV4-2 and TRBJ2-3; 14 bases are a match to TRBD2. This CDR3 has 18 residues. Trimming took 2 bases from V and 5 from J; bases not matched to a gene: 9. The V gene's germline CDR1 is LGHNA and CDR2 YNFKEQ. CDR3 sequence: CASSQRLGLAGGRDTQYF. The CDR3 DNA reads as TGTGCCAGCAGCCAAAGATTAGGACTAGCGGGAGGCAGAGATACGCAGTATTTT.

This sequence joins TRBV20-1 and TRBJ2-7; TRBD2 agrees at 7 bases. The trim removed 3 bases at V and 4 bases at J, leaving 3 bases unmatched. Per germline, CDR1 DFQATT and CDR2 SNEGSKA (reference sequence). CDR3 length: 12 residues. CDR3 amino acids: CSASQREYEQYF. The DNA of the CDR3 is TGCAGTGCTAGTCAGCGGGAATACGAGCAGTACTTC.